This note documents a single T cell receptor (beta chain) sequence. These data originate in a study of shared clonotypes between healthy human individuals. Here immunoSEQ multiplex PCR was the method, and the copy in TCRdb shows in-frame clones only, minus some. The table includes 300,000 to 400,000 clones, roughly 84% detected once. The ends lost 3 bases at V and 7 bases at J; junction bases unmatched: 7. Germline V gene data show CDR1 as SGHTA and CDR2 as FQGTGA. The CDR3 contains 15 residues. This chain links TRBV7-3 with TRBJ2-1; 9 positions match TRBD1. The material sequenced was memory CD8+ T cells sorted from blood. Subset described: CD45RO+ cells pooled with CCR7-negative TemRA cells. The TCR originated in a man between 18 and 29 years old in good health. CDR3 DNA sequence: TGTGCCAGCAGCTTGGACAGGGGCCCGGGAAATGAGCAGTTCTTC. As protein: CASSLDRGPGNEQFF.